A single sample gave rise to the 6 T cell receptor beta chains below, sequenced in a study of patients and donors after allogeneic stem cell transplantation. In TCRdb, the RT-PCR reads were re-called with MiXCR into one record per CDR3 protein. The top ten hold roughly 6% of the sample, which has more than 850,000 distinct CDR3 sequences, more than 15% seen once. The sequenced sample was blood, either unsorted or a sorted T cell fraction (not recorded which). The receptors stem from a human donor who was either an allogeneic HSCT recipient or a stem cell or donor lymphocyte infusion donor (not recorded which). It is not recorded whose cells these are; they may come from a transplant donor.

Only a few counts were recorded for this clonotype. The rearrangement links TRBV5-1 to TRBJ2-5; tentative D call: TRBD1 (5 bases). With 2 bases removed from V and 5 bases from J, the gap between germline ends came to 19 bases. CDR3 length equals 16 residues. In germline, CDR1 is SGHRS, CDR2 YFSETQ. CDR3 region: CASSLIYETVRETQYF. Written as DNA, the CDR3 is TGCGCCAGCAGCTTAATTTACGAGACAGTGAGGGAGACCCAGTACTTC.

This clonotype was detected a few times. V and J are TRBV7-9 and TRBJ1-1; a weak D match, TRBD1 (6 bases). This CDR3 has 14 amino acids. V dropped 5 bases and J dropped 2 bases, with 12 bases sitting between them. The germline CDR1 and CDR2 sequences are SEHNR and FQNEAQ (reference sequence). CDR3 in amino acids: CASSPGTRNTEAFF. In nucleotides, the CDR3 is TGTGCCAGCAGCCCGGGGACAAGAAACACTGAAGCTTTCTTT.

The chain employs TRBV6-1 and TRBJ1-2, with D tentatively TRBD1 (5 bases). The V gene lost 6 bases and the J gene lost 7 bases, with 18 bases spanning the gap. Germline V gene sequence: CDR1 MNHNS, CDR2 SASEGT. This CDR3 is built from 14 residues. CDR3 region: CASSLGTQGGGYTF. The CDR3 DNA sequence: TGTGCCAGCAGCCTCGGGACTCAGGGAGGTGGCTACACCTTC.

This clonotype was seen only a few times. The DNA of the CDR3 is TGCGCCAGCAGCTCGGGACAGGGAGTGTTGAATGAGCAGTTCTTC. Translating gives CASSSGQGVLNEQFF. The chain is built from TRBV5-1 and TRBJ2-1; 9 positions agree with TRBD1. This CDR3 comprises 15 residues. Germline assignment: CDR1 SGHRS and CDR2 YFSETQ. Unmatched junction bases numbered 8, after V lost 3 bases and J lost 7 bases.

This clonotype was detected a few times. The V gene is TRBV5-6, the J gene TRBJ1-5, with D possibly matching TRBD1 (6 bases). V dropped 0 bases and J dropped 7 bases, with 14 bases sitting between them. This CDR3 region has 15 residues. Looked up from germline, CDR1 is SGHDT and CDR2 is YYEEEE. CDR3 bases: TGTGCCAGCAGCTTGGCCGTGACAGGTGACCAGCCCCAGCATTTT. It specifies CASSLAVTGDQPQHF.

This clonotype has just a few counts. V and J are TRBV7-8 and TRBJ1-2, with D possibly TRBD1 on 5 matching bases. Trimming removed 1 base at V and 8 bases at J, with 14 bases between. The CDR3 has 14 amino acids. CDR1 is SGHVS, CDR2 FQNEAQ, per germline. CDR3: CASSLVSVGDGYTF. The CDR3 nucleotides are TGTGCCAGCAGCTTAGTCTCGGTAGGGGACGGCTACACCTTC. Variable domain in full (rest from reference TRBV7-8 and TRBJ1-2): GAGVSQSPRYKVAKRGQDVALRCDPISGHVSLFWYQQALGQGPEFLTYFQNEAQLDKSGLPSDRFFAERPEGSVSTLKIQRTQQEDSAVYLCASSLVSVGDGYTFGSGTRLTVV.